Detailed here is one TCR beta chain. Authors' data handling: Counts of nucleated cells, estimated from reference gene primer amplification, were obtained. The protocol was immunoSEQ multiplex PCR, while the TCRdb copy is restricted to in-frame clones and leaves out a portion. V and J calls and clone size are as listed in that table; D and trimming were resolved from the DNA. The sample records about 95,000 clones, around 80% being singletons. This CDR3 comprises 14 residues. Looked up from germline, CDR1 is SGHKS and CDR2 is YYEKEE (reference sequence). J was trimmed by 4 bases and V by 0 bases; bases with no gene match: 1. The source of the sample is a study of blood T cell repertoires in COVID-19. Study at large: Samples taken during acute and convalescent COVID-19 were collected in the United States, Italy and Spain.

The rearrangement links TRBV5-5 to TRBJ2-5; the match to TRBD1 covers 9 bases. Sequenced: peripheral blood. This TCR was recovered from a human donor in a cohort sampled during active COVID-19. As DNA, the CDR3 is TGTGCCAGCAGCTTGGGGGGACAGGGAGAGACCCAGTACTTC. The encoded protein is CASSLGGQGETQYF.